This record covers a single T cell receptor (beta chain). Trimming removed 0 bases at V and 3 bases at J, with 19 bases between. Germline CDR1 and CDR2: SGDLS and YYNGEE. The CDR3 extends over 18 amino acids. The sample is drawn from a study of T cell changes during pregnancy in multiple sclerosis. Data came from immunoSEQ multiplex PCR; TCRdb stores just in-frame clones and leaves some out. The data contain 85,000 to 100,000 clones, roughly 90% of them seen just once; the ten biggest clones take up under 0.95%. The receptor was isolated from a female donor with multiple sclerosis, enrolled in a pregnancy study. The chain carries TRBV9 and TRBJ2-1; possibly TRBD2 for D (6 bases). Sequenced material: peripheral blood, taken before pregnancy. The DNA for the CDR3 is TGTGCCAGCAGCGTAGGGGTACGGGAGTTGACGCACTACAATGAGCAGTTCTTC. Translation: CASSVGVRELTHYNEQFF. The full variable domain, in which reference TRBV9 and TRBJ2-1 provide the parts outside the CDR3, is DSGVTQTPKHLITATGQRVTLRCSPRSGDLSVYWYQQSLDQGLQFLIQYYNGEERAKGNILERFSAQQFPDLHSELNLSSLELGDSALYFCASSVGVRELTHYNEQFFGPGTRLTVL.